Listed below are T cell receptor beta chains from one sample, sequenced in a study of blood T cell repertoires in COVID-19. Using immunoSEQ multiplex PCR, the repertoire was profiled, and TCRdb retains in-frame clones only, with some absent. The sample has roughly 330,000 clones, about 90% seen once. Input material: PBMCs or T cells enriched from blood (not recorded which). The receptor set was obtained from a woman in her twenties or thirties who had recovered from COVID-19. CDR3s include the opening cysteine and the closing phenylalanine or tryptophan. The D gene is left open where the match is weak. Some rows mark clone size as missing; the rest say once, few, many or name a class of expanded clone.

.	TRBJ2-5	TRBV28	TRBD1	CASRGTGLGRGTQYF	TGTGCCAGCCGGGGGACAGGGCTGGGGCGCGGGACCCAGTACTTC
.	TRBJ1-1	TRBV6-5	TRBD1	CASSRQGAWAAFF	TGTGCCAGCAGTCGACAGGGGGCATGGGCAGCTTTCTTT
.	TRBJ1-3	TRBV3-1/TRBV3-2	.	CASSQDSGGTANTIYF	TGTGCCAGCAGCCAAGACTCGGGAGGAACAGCTAACACCATATATTTT
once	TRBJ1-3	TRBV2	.	CASTPRRSLGNTIYF	TGTGCCAGCACACCCCGGAGGAGTCTCGGAAACACCATATATTTT
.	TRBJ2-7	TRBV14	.	CASSQELGQPGVYEQYF	TGTGCCAGCAGCCAAGAACTGGGACAGCCGGGGGTCTACGAGCAGTACTTC
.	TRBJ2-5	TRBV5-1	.	CASSAGRTMEETQYF	TGCGCCAGCAGCGCTGGACGGACAATGGAAGAGACCCAGTACTTC
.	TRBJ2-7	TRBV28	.	CASGIRRDFSYEQYF	TGTGCCAGCGGAATTCGCAGGGATTTTTCCTACGAGCAGTACTTC
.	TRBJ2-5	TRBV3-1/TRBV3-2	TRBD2	CASRVRGGQETQYF	TGTGCCAGCAGGGTCCGCGGGGGGCAAGAGACCCAGTACTTC
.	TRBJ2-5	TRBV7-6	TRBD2	CASSLPGGRETQYF	TGTGCCAGCAGCCTCCCGGGGGGAAGGGAGACCCAGTACTTC
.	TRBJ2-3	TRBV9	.	CASSVWGNADTQYF	TGTGCCAGCAGCGTATGGGGCAACGCAGATACGCAGTATTTT
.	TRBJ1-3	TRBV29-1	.	CSVGQGGNTIYF	TGCAGCGTTGGTCAGGGGGGAAACACCATATATTTT
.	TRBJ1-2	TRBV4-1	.	CASSRNPSGTVYGYTF	TGCGCCAGCAGCCGAAACCCAAGCGGGACTGTCTATGGCTACACCTTC
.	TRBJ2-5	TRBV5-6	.	CASREGQETQYF	TGTGCCAGCAGGGAGGGGCAAGAGACCCAGTACTTC
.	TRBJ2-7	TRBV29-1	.	CSVLVPIRYEQYF	TGCAGCGTTTTGGTCCCCATCCGGTACGAGCAGTACTTC
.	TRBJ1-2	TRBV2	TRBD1	CASSARDSGGVNF	TGTGCCAGCAGTGCCCGGGACAGCGGAGGGGTGAACTTC
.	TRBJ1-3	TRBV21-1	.	CASSKLGPEGGISGNTIYF	TGTGCCAGCAGCAAACTGGGGCCTGAAGGGGGCATCTCTGGAAACACCATATATTTT
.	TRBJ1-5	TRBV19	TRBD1	CASKGYRQGSNQPQHF	TGTGCCAGTAAAGGGTACAGACAGGGCAGCAATCAGCCCCAGCATTTT
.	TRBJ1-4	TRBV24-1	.	CATSDSGATNEKLFF	TGTGCCACCAGTGACTCAGGGGCAACTAATGAAAAACTGTTTTTT
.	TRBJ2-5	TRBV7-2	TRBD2	CASTPKGLAVKTQYF	TGTGCCAGCACTCCTAAGGGACTAGCCGTAAAGACCCAGTACTTC
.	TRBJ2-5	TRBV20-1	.	CSGPRQETQYF	TGCAGTGGTCCCCGCCAAGAGACCCAGTACTTC
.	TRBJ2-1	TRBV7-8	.	CASSLVSLFPYNEQFF	TGTGCCAGCAGCTTGGTGAGTCTGTTTCCCTACAATGAGCAGTTCTTC
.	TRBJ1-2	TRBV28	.	CASSLKTNYGYTF	TGTGCCAGCAGTTTAAAAACAAACTATGGCTACACCTTC
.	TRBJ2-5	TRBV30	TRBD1	CAWRNEGAVETQYF	TGTGCCTGGAGAAACGAGGGGGCCGTGGAGACCCAGTACTTC
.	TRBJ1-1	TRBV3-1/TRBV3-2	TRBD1	CASSPSQGQGATGNTEAFF	TGTGCCAGCAGCCCGTCTCAGGGTCAGGGGGCCACGGGGAACACTGAAGCTTTCTTT
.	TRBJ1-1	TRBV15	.	CATSRAPLYMNTEAFF	TGTGCCACCAGCAGAGCCCCCCTTTATATGAACACTGAAGCTTTCTTT
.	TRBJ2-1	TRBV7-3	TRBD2	CASSLGGGTYNEQFF	TGTGCCAGCAGCTTAGGCGGGGGAACGTACAATGAGCAGTTCTTC
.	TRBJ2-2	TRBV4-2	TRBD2	CASREGGLVPPGELFF	TGTGCCAGCAGGGAAGGGGGACTAGTCCCCCCCGGGGAGCTGTTTTTT
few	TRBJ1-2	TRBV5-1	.	CASSLGGQDYGYTF	TGCGCCAGCAGCTTGGGTGGGCAGGACTATGGCTACACCTTC